Following are 19 T cell receptor beta chains from one sample sequenced in a study of breast tumors, draining lymph nodes, adjacent tissues (dated by TCRdb to about 2016). The library came from multiplex PCR. TCRdb shows the sequencer as Illumina HiSeq 2000. The public reads were reprocessed in TCRdb via fastp at Q25 and MiXCR, keeping in-frame beta chains. Duplicate CDR3 protein sequences are folded into a single record with the most common DNA and genes. The sample includes about 94,000 distinct CDR3 sequences, with 25% to 35% observed a single time. The ten top clones hold over 8% of the sample. The lymph node samples were taken from the axillary draining lymph nodes of breast cancer patients. Material: axillary lymph node tissue. The receptors were gathered from a female donor with breast cancer. Some clones in this sample may be carry-over from other donors' samples.

Many counts were recorded for this clonotype. This chain joins TRBV6-6 and TRBJ1-2; possibly TRBD1 for D (6 bases). The ends were cut back, 6 bases at V and 5 bases at J, with 13 bases in the middle. The CDR3 totals 13 residues. Germline CDR1 MNHNY, CDR2 SVGAGI (reference sequence). This CDR3 reads CASSPDSIYGYTF. As DNA, the CDR3 is TGTGCCAGCAGCCCGGACAGTATTTATGGCTACACCTTC.

V usage is TRBV20-1 and J usage is TRBJ2-5; 11 bases match TRBD2. The CDR3 is made up of 17 amino acids. Trimming took 7 bases from V and 0 from J; bases not matched to a gene: 13. Germline V gene data show CDR1 as DFQATT and CDR2 as SNEGSKA (reference sequence). Written as DNA, the CDR3 is TGCAGTGTTAGGAGACTAGCGGGAACCTCTGACCAAGAGACCCAGTACTTC. It codes for CSVRRLAGTSDQETQYF.

This clonotype has a single count. A much larger clone sits a single nucleotide away, making a read error possible. The chain recombines TRBV9 with TRBJ1-1; D ambiguous. CDR3 length: 15 residues. Germline CDR1 SGDLS, CDR2 YYNGEE. Here the CDR3 reads CTSSVGGIGNTEAFF. The CDR3, as DNA: TGTACCAGCAGCGTAGGAGGGATTGGCAACACTGAAGCTTTCTTT.

This clonotype has at least ten counts. The CDR3 protein is CASSQGSNQPQHF. CDR3 sequence (DNA): TGCGCCAGCAGCCAAGGTAGCAATCAGCCCCAGCATTTT. The chain has TRBV4-1 and TRBJ1-5; D is uncertain. Germline values: CDR1 MGHRA, CDR2 YSYEKL. The CDR3 runs 13 residues. Trimming took 1 base from V and 0 from J, leaving 1 base between them.

This clonotype occurred a few times. J is TRBJ1-1 and V is TRBV12-3 or TRBV12-4; TRBD1 matches 7 bases. J lost 10 bases, V lost 2 bases, and 13 bases had no gene match. CDR3 length: 15 residues. As DNA, the CDR3 is TGTGCCAGCAGTTTACAGGGGGGCCGCCCCGAACGAGCTTTCTTT. Translation: CASSLQGGRPERAFF.

The J gene is TRBJ2-7, the V gene TRBV7-2, with TRBD2 identical over 9 bases. CDR3 length: 14 amino acids. The trim removed 8 bases at V and 2 bases at J, leaving 7 bases unmatched. Germline V gene sequence: CDR1 SGHTA, CDR2 FQGNSA. Here the CDR3 reads CASPELAGTYEQYF. CDR3 bases: TGTGCCAGCCCCGAGCTAGCGGGAACCTACGAGCAGTACTTC.

The gene calls are TRBV30 and TRBJ1-6, with D possibly TRBD1 on 6 matching bases. CDR3 length: 12 amino acids. V dropped 5 bases and J dropped 10 bases, with 12 bases sitting between them. From germline, CDR1 is GTSNPN and CDR2 SVGIG (reference sequence). CDR3 DNA sequence: TGTGCCTGGCAAACAGGGCGGTCACCCCTCCACTTT. Its translation is CAWQTGRSPLHF.

This clonotype was seen ten or more times. The V gene is TRBV6-6, the J gene TRBJ2-7, with TRBD2 identical over 10 bases. Per germline, CDR1 MNHNY and CDR2 SVGAGI (reference sequence). CDR3 length equals 17 residues. The V segment lost 5 bases and the J segment 2 bases; nucleotides outside the gene matches: 12. The CDR3 loop reads CASSHEGLASTTYEQYF. The DNA for the CDR3 is TGTGCCAGCAGTCACGAGGGACTAGCGTCAACAACCTACGAGCAGTACTTC.

This clonotype was seen many times. V gene TRBV20-1 combines with J gene TRBJ2-5, with D possibly matching TRBD1 (5 bases). The germline V and J ends were trimmed by 7 bases and 2 bases, with 14 bases remaining between them. Per the germline V gene, CDR1 is DFQATT and CDR2 is SNEGSKA (reference sequence). The CDR3 totals 13 residues. DNA of the CDR3: TGCAGTGGAATGACAGCATTTCAAGAGACCCAGTACTTC. Encoded protein: CSGMTAFQETQYF.

This clonotype has at least ten counts. The chain recombines TRBV30 with TRBJ2-7; D is ambiguous. This CDR3 contains 15 residues. V dropped 0 bases and J dropped 3 bases, with 15 bases sitting between them. The V gene's germline CDR1 is GTSNPN and CDR2 SVGIG (reference sequence). The CDR3 DNA follows: TGTGCCTGGAGTGTACGCCCGGGCCAGTTCTACGAGCAGTACTTC. Protein product: CAWSVRPGQFYEQYF.

This clonotype was seen repeatedly, ten times or more. The V gene is TRBV5-1, the J gene TRBJ1-1; no definite D call. CDR1 and CDR2 (germline): SGHRS, YFSETQ. This CDR3 spans 12 amino acids. The V end was cut by 1 base, the J end by 8 bases, with 9 bases between. The DNA for the CDR3 is TGCGCCAGCAGCTTGTATGGTAGGGAAGCTTTCTTT. Translating it yields CASSLYGREAFF. Looking up the rest from reference TRBV5-1 and TRBJ1-1 gives the full variable domain: KAGVTQTPRYLIKTRGQQVTLSCSPISGHRSVSWYQQTPGQGLQFLFEYFSETQRNKGNFPGRFSGRQFSNSRSEMNVSTLELGDSALYLCASSLYGREAFFGQGTRLTVV.

This clonotype showed up many times. The CDR3 reads CASTARSSGNTIYF. CDR3 coding DNA: TGTGCCAGCACGGCCAGGAGCTCTGGAAACACCATATATTTT. The rearrangement uses TRBV2 and TRBJ1-3, with unresolved D. Trimming left V 7 bases short and J 0 bases short, with 10 bases between. Germline V gene sequence: CDR1 SNHLY, CDR2 FYNNEI. The CDR3 runs 14 residues.

In its sample, this clonotype was seen many times. The chain couples TRBV12-3 or TRBV12-4 to TRBJ2-2, with a tentative D call TRBD1 (6 bases). This CDR3 spans 19 amino acids. The ends were cut back, 7 bases at V and 3 bases at J, with 27 bases in the middle. The CDR3 DNA reads as TGTGCCAGCACCTTTTGGAGTTTTGTGGGACACTTGGACACCGGGGAGCTGTTTTTT. Its protein product is CASTFWSFVGHLDTGELFF.

About this clonotype itself: A much larger clone lies a single base off, so this may be a read error. This rearrangement joins TRBV12-3 or TRBV12-4 to TRBJ2-1; 8 bases are a match to TRBD2. The CDR3 is made up of 15 amino acids. Trimming removed 5 bases from V and 5 bases from J; junction bases left unmatched: 8. CDR3 nucleotides: TGTGCCAGCAGTAACGCGGGGGGACCGAACAATGAGCAGTTCTTC. It translates to CASSNAGGPNNEQFF.

This clonotype showed up many times. The gene calls are TRBV6-1 and TRBJ2-5; D assignment may be TRBD1 or TRBD2 (5 bases each). The germline V gene has CDR1 MNHNS and CDR2 SASEGT. Trimming cost V 6 bases and J 0 bases, with 14 bases left between them. The length of the CDR3 is 15 residues. The CDR3 here is CASRSSWGYQETQYF. CDR3 sequence (DNA): TGTGCCAGCAGATCCTCCTGGGGGTACCAAGAGACCCAGTACTTC.

The genes are TRBV7-3 and TRBJ2-7, with unresolved D. V gave up 2 bases and J gave up 0 bases, with 11 bases separating them. The CDR3 is 15 residues long. Germline CDR1 reads SGHTA; CDR2 reads FQGTGA. The CDR3 is CASSLAPGASYEQYF. CDR3 nucleotide sequence: TGTGCCAGCAGCTTAGCACCCGGAGCCTCCTACGAGCAGTACTTC.

This clonotype was seen more than once but under ten times. This may arise from a read error, as a much more abundant clone is one base away. The rearrangement links TRBV5-6 to TRBJ2-5; a possible D gene is TRBD1 (6 bases). Trimming removed 1 base from V and 5 bases from J, with 12 bases in between. From germline, CDR1 is SGHDT and CDR2 YYEEEE. The CDR3 has 14 amino acids. The CDR3 loop reads CASSLHRARETQYF. As DNA, the CDR3 is TGTGCCAGCAGCTTGCACAGGGCTCGGGAGACCCAGTACTTC.

This clonotype showed up many times. The chain employs TRBV19 and TRBJ2-2; 7 bases line up with TRBD1. The J segment lost 6 bases and the V segment lost 6 bases, leaving 10 bases of the junction unmatched. CDR3 length: 15 amino acids. CDR1 LNHDA and CDR2 SQIVND come from the germline V gene (reference sequence). CDR3 loop: CASSQSQTGSGELFF. As DNA, the CDR3 is TGTGCCAGTAGCCAAAGTCAGACAGGGTCCGGGGAGCTGTTTTTT. The full variable domain, with the rest looked up from reference TRBV19 and TRBJ2-2, is DGGITQSPKYLFRKEGQNVTLSCEQNLNHDAMYWYRQDPGQGLRLIYYSQIVNDFQKGDIAEGYSVSREKKESFPLTVTSAQKNPTAFYLCASSQSQTGSGELFFGEGSRLTVL.

This clonotype has a count of ten or more. This sequence joins TRBV4-3 and TRBJ1-6, with unresolved D. CDR1 LGHNA and CDR2 YSLEER come from the germline V gene. The germline V and J ends were trimmed by 4 bases and 10 bases, with 11 bases remaining between them. This CDR3 comprises 13 residues. Here the CDR3 reads CASSRSRRSPLHF. CDR3 in DNA: TGCGCCAGCAGCCGATCTCGGCGGTCACCCCTCCACTTT.